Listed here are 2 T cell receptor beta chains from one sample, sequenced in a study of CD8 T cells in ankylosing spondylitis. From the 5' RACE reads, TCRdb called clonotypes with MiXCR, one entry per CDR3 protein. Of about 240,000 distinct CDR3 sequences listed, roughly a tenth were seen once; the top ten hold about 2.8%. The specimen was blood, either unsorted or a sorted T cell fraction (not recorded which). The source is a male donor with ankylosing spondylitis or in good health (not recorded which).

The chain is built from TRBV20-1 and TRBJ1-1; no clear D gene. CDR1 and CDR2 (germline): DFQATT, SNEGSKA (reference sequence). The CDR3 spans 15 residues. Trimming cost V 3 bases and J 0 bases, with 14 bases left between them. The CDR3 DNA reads TGCAGTGCTAGGACTGCCACGACCGTGAACACTGAAGCTTTCTTT. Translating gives CSARTATTVNTEAFF.

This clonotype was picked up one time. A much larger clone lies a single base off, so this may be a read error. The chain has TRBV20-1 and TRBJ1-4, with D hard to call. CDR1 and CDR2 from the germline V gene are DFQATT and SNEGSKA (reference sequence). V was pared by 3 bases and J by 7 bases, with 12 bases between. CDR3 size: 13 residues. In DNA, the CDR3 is TGCAGTGCTAGGGCCGGTCCCGGTGAAAAACTGTTTTTT. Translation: CSARAGPGEKLFF.